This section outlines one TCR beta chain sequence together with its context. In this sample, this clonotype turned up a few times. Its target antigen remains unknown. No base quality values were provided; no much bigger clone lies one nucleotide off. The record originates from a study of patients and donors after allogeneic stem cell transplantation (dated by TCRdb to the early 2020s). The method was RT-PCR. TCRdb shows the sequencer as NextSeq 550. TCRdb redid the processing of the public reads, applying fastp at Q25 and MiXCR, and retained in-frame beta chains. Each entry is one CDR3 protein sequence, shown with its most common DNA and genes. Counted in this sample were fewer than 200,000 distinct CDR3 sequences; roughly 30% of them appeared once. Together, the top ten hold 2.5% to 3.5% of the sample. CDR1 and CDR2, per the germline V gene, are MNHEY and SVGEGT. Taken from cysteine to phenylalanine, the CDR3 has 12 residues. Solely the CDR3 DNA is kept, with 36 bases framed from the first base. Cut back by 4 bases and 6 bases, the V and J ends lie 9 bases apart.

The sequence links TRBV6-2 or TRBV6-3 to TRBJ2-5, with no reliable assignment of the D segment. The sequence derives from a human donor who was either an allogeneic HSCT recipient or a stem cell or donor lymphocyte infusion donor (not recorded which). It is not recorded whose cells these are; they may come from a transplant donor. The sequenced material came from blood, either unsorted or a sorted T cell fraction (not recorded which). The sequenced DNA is TGTGCCAGCAGTTCGGACCGCCAGACCCAGTACTTC. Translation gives CASSSDRQTQYF.